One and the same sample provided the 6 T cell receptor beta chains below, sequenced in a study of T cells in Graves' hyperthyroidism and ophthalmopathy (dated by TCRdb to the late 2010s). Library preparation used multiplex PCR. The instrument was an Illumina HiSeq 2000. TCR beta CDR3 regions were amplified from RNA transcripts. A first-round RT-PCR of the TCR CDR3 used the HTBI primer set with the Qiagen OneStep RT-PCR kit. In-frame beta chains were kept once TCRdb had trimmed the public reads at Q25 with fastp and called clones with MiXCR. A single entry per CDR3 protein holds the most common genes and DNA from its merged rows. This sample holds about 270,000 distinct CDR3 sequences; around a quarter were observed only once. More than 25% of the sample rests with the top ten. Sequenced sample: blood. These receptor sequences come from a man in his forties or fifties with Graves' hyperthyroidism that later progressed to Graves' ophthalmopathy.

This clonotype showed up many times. The CDR3 protein is CATSDLTGNPETQYF. The DNA of the CDR3 is TGTGCCACCAGTGATTTGACAGGGAACCCAGAGACCCAGTACTTC. The rearrangement links TRBV24-1 to TRBJ2-5; D might be TRBD1 (6 bases). Germline V gives CDR1 KGHDR, CDR2 SFDVKD. This CDR3 has 15 residues. V shed 0 bases and J shed 4 bases, with 11 bases lying between them.

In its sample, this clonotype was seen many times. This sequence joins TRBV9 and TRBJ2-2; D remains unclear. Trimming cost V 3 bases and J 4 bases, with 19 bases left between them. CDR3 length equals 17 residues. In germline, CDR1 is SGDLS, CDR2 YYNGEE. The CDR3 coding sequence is TGTGCCAGCAGCGCCATCCCAGCCCCCTCGAGCACCGGGGAGCTGTTTTTT. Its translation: CASSAIPAPSSTGELFF.

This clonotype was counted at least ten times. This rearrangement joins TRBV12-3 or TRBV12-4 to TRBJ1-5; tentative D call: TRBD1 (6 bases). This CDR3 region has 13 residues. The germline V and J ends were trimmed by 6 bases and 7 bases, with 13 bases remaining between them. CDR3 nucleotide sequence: TGTGCCAGCAGAATACAGGGCCAGCAGCCCCAGCATTTT. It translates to CASRIQGQQPQHF.

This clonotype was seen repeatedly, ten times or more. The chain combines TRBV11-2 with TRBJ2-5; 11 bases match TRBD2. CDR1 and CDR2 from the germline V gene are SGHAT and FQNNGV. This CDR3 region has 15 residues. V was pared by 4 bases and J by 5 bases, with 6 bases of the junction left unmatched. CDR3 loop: CASSSSSGRRETQYF. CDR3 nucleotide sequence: TGTGCCAGCAGCTCCTCTAGCGGGAGGCGGGAGACCCAGTACTTC.

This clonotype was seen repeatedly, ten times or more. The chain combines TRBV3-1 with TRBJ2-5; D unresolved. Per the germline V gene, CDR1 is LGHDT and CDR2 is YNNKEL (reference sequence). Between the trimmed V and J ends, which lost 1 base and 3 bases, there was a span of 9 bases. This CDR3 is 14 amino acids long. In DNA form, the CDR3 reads TGTGCCAGCAGCCAAGTTCGTTCGGAAGAGACCCAGTACTTC. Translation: CASSQVRSEETQYF.

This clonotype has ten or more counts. The CDR3 sequence is CSARALTGAFGYTF. The CDR3 DNA follows: TGCAGTGCTAGAGCGCTGACAGGGGCCTTTGGCTACACCTTC. The chain recombines TRBV20-1 with TRBJ1-2, with TRBD1 matching 8 bases. The V gene's germline CDR1 is DFQATT and CDR2 SNEGSKA (reference sequence). This CDR3 comprises 14 residues. V lost 1 base to trimming and J lost 7 bases; unmatched junction nucleotides: 8.